These 30 T cell receptor beta chains share one sample of origin, sequenced in a study of CD8 T cells in ankylosing spondylitis. From the 5' RACE reads, TCRdb called clonotypes with MiXCR, one entry per CDR3 protein. The sample contains about 150,000 distinct CDR3 sequences, more than 40% of which appear only once. Sequencing was carried out using synovial fluid, either unsorted or a sorted T cell fraction (not recorded which). The source of these receptors is a male donor with ankylosing spondylitis.

The chain couples TRBV12-3 or TRBV12-4 to TRBJ2-5, with no clear D. The CDR3 covers 17 residues. V was pared by 1 base and J by 4 bases, with 19 bases between. CDR3 sequence (DNA): TGTGCCAGCAGTTTAGAAAAGGCCCTCGTCGGAGTAGAGACCCAGTACTTC. This encodes CASSLEKALVGVETQYF.

The V gene is TRBV4-2, the J gene TRBJ2-2, with unresolved D. The CDR3 spans 15 residues. The germline V gene has CDR1 LGHNA and CDR2 YNFKEQ. V was shortened by 1 base and J by 5 bases, with 11 bases between the two germline ends. The CDR3 is CASSQVETVTGELFF. CDR3 in DNA: TGTGCCAGCAGCCAAGTCGAGACCGTAACCGGGGAGCTGTTTTTT.

This clonotype showed up just a few times. The chain uses TRBV27 and TRBJ1-2, with D uncertain. CDR1 and CDR2 from the germline V gene are MNHEY and SMNVEV (reference sequence). The V end was cut by 6 bases, the J end by 5 bases, with 13 bases between. The CDR3 loop spans 13 amino acids. CDR3 DNA: TGTGCCAGCAGACTGACTTCCGGGTATGGCTACACCTTC. Protein product: CASRLTSGYGYTF.

V gene TRBV20-1 combines with J gene TRBJ1-2, with 8 bases aligning to TRBD1. The CDR3 is 17 residues long. Germline trimming cut 3 bases from V and 1 base from J; bases unmatched to any gene: 13. Germline V gene lookup returns CDR1 DFQATT and CDR2 SNEGSKA (reference sequence). The CDR3 nucleotides are TGCAGTGCTAGTTGGCCCTGGACAGGGCGAGTTAACTATGGCTACACCTTC. This gives the protein CSASWPWTGRVNYGYTF.

This clonotype was picked up a small number of times. V and J are TRBV5-1 and TRBJ2-2, with a possible D match to TRBD2 (5 bases). This CDR3 spans 13 amino acids. CDR1 is SGHRS and CDR2 is YFSETQ in the germline V gene. The ends were cut back, 3 bases at V and 5 bases at J, with 8 bases in the middle. The CDR3 loop reads CASSYRRTGELFF. As DNA, the CDR3 is TGCGCCAGCAGCTACCGGAGGACCGGGGAGCTGTTTTTT.

This chain joins TRBV9 and TRBJ1-2; 10 positions agree with TRBD1. CDR1 SGDLS and CDR2 YYNGEE come from the germline V gene. Germline trimming cut 4 bases from V and 5 bases from J; bases unmatched to any gene: 5. The CDR3 consists of 14 residues. The CDR3: CASSLGTGAYGYTF. CDR3 DNA sequence: TGTGCCAGCAGCCTAGGGACAGGGGCTTATGGCTACACCTTC.

V is TRBV7-2 and J is TRBJ2-7; tentatively, D is TRBD2 (6 bases). Germline CDR1 reads SGHTA; CDR2 reads FQGNSA. V was trimmed by 1 base and J by 3 bases, leaving 13 bases between them. CDR3 length: 15 amino acids. The CDR3 here is CASSLGGGMGYEQYF. Here the CDR3 DNA reads TGTGCCAGCAGCTTAGGGGGCGGGATGGGCTACGAGCAGTACTTC.

The V gene is TRBV27, the J gene TRBJ2-7; TRBD2 is a possible D gene (6 bases). This CDR3 has 14 residues. V was pared by 3 bases and J by 4 bases, with 13 bases between. Germline CDR1 and CDR2: MNHEY and SMNVEV (reference sequence). The CDR3 nucleotides read TGTGCCAGCAGTTTGCGCGGGGAATGGTACGAGCAGTACTTC. Protein product: CASSLRGEWYEQYF.

This clonotype showed up just a few times. J is TRBJ2-1 and V is TRBV9; 8 bases are a match to TRBD1. Per germline, CDR1 SGDLS and CDR2 YYNGEE. V lost 3 bases and J lost 4; bases outside the gene matches: 6. This CDR3 contains 15 residues. CDR3 DNA: TGTGCCAGCAGCGCCTGGGACAGGATGTACAATGAGCAGTTCTTC. Encoded protein: CASSAWDRMYNEQFF. Supplemented by reference TRBV9 and TRBJ2-1, the full variable domain reads DSGVTQTPKHLITATGQRVTLRCSPRSGDLSVYWYQQSLDQGLQFLIQYYNGEERAKGNILERFSAQQFPDLHSELNLSSLELGDSALYFCASSAWDRMYNEQFFGPGTRLTVL.

V usage is TRBV13 and J usage is TRBJ1-1, with a tentative D call TRBD1 (6 bases). V lost 4 bases and J lost 4, with 16 bases in between. The CDR3 covers 15 residues. Germline V CDR1 and CDR2: PRHDT, FYEKMQ (reference sequence). CDR3: CASSSARGWGTEAFF. CDR3 nucleotides: TGTGCCAGCAGCTCAGCCAGGGGTTGGGGCACTGAAGCTTTCTTT.

The genes are TRBV7-8 and TRBJ1-6; D possibly corresponds to TRBD1 (5 bases). Deletions cut 5 bases from V and 3 bases from J, with 26 bases between. The CDR3 runs to 20 residues. Germline CDR1 is SGHVS and CDR2 is FQNEAQ. CDR3: CASSLPPVGVWGLYNSPLHF. The CDR3 nucleotides are TGTGCCAGCAGCCTCCCCCCGGTTGGGGTCTGGGGACTCTATAATTCACCCCTCCACTTT.

J is TRBJ1-1 and V is TRBV4-1; unclear D gene. CDR3 length equals 15 residues. Trimming removed 1 base from V and 0 bases from J, with 9 bases in between. CDR1 and CDR2 (germline): MGHRA, YSYEKL. CDR3 nucleotides: TGCGCCAGCAGCCAAGTAGCGGAAATGAACACTGAAGCTTTCTTT. This sequence encodes CASSQVAEMNTEAFF.

The chain employs TRBV15 and TRBJ1-2; a possible D gene is TRBD1 (6 bases). Germline V lookup: CDR1 LNHNV, CDR2 YYDKDF (reference sequence). V lost 0 bases and J lost 7, with 18 bases in between. The CDR3 has 16 residues. The CDR3 spells CATSRDRWTDIFGYTF. The CDR3 DNA reads TGTGCCACCAGCAGAGATCGTTGGACAGACATTTTTGGCTACACCTTC.

This clonotype appeared a few times. This chain uses TRBV28 with TRBJ1-2; 7 nucleotides match TRBD1. The germline CDR1 and CDR2 sequences are MDHEN and SYDVKM. The trim removed 3 bases at V and 4 bases at J, leaving 8 bases unmatched. The CDR3 is 15 residues long. The CDR3, as DNA: TGTGCCAGCAGTTTGCCCGCAGGGGGAAGCTATGGCTACACCTTC. This gives the protein CASSLPAGGSYGYTF.

The V and J genes are TRBV28 and TRBJ1-1; D may be TRBD1 (6 bases). Trimming took off 1 base at V and 0 bases at J, with 12 bases between the two ends. The germline CDR1 and CDR2 sequences are MDHEN and SYDVKM. There are 16 residues in the CDR3. This chain's CDR3 is CASSLSGQTMNTEAFF. CDR3 nucleotide sequence: TGTGCCAGCAGTTTATCGGGACAAACCATGAACACTGAAGCTTTCTTT.

This chain joins TRBV29-1 and TRBJ2-3; unclear D gene. CDR1 and CDR2 (germline): SQVTM, ANQGSEA. CDR3 length: 15 amino acids. V was cut by 5 bases and J by 0 bases, with 15 bases left in between. CDR3 amino acids: CSVIPLEPSTDTQYF. DNA for the CDR3: TGCAGCGTTATCCCCCTGGAACCTAGCACAGATACGCAGTATTTT.

V is TRBV10-3 and J is TRBJ2-1; 7 bases align to TRBD2. V lost 0 bases and J lost 3; bases outside the gene matches: 5. Looked up from germline, CDR1 is ENHRY and CDR2 is SYGVKD. The CDR3 runs 16 residues. This CDR3 is CAISESPSGNYNEQFF. The CDR3 DNA is TGTGCCATCAGTGAGTCGCCTAGCGGAAACTACAATGAGCAGTTCTTC.

As regards this clonotype: At one end, the junction sequence differs from germline, possibly due to a read error. The genes are TRBV7-7 and TRBJ2-7, with D unclear. This CDR3 spans 15 amino acids. Germline V gene data show CDR1 as SSHAT and CDR2 as FNYEAQ (reference sequence). CDR3 amino acids: CASSPLGGSSYEQYF. The CDR3 coding sequence is TGTGCTAGCAGTCCCCTTGGCGGCAGCTCCTACGAGCAGTACTTC.

In this sample, this clonotype turned up many times. The chain employs TRBV4-2 and TRBJ2-1; 10 nucleotides agree with TRBD2. Trimming at V came to 0 bases and at J to 12 bases, leaving 11 bases not matched to a gene. Germline-derived CDR1 and CDR2 are LGHNA and YNFKEQ. The CDR3 has 16 amino acids. The CDR3 nucleotides read TGTGCCAGCAGCCAAGATCCAGCGGGGGGGGTCAAGGTGCAGTTCTTC. Residues: CASSQDPAGGVKVQFF.

This chain connects TRBV27 to TRBJ2-7; D perhaps matches TRBD1 (8 bases). This CDR3 is 14 amino acids long. Germline loops: CDR1 MNHEY, CDR2 SMNVEV (reference sequence). V was cut by 9 bases and J by 3 bases, with 18 bases left in between. This CDR3 is CASRAGQVNYEQYF. The CDR3, as DNA: TGTGCCAGTAGAGCGGGACAGGTAAACTACGAGCAGTACTTC.

The chain couples TRBV11-2 to TRBJ1-3, with TRBD1 matching 8 bases. The CDR3 is 18 amino acids. In germline, CDR1 is SGHAT, CDR2 FQNNGV. Trimming cost V 0 bases and J 0 bases; bases outside gene matches: 7. Written as DNA, the CDR3 is TGTGCCAGCAGCTTAGATCGGGACAGGAGAATCTCTGGAAACACCATATATTTT. Protein product: CASSLDRDRRISGNTIYF.

This clonotype has a handful of counts. J is TRBJ2-1 and V is TRBV12-3 or TRBV12-4; D tentatively reads TRBD1 or TRBD2 (5 bases each). The length of the CDR3 is 14 residues. Trimming took off 5 bases at V and 8 bases at J, with 16 bases between the two ends. The CDR3 sequence: CASSLTGPVHEQFF. The CDR3 nucleotides are TGTGCCAGCAGTCTCACGGGACCTGTACATGAGCAGTTCTTC.

The chain is built from TRBV7-9 and TRBJ1-1; 8 nucleotides agree with TRBD1. Per germline, CDR1 SEHNR and CDR2 FQNEAQ (reference sequence). The CDR3 extends over 14 amino acids. Trimming cost V 2 bases and J 7 bases; bases outside gene matches: 6. The CDR3 sequence is CASSLSGTGDEAFF. The CDR3 DNA follows: TGTGCCAGCAGCTTATCCGGGACAGGTGATGAAGCTTTCTTT.

The chain combines TRBV18 with TRBJ1-2; D call uncertain. Germline loops: CDR1 KGHSH, CDR2 LQKENI. The CDR3 loop spans 14 amino acids. Between the trimmed V and J ends, which lost 1 base and 13 bases, there was a span of 19 bases. The CDR3 here is CASSPRSSVLFSTF. The CDR3 DNA reads TGTGCCAGCTCACCACGGAGTTCCGTGCTCTTTTCCACCTTC.

This clonotype came up once. This chain uses TRBV4-3 with TRBJ1-4; 7 nucleotides match TRBD1. The CDR3 has 15 residues. The J segment lost 5 bases and the V segment lost 1 base, leaving 4 bases of the junction unmatched. Germline CDR1 and CDR2: LGHNA and YSLEER. The CDR3 DNA follows: TGCGCCAGCAGCCAAGGAGGGGGCCTGAATGAAAAACTGTTTTTT. This encodes CASSQGGGLNEKLFF.

This clonotype was found a few times. The chain recombines TRBV24-1 with TRBJ2-3; 10 bases agree with TRBD2. Germline CDR1 and CDR2: KGHDR and SFDVKD. J gave up 4 bases and V 3 bases, and 6 bases lay outside the gene matches. The CDR3 length is 16 residues. In DNA, the CDR3 is TGTGCCACCAGTGATGCCGGGACTAGCGAGGCAGATACGCAGTATTTT. Protein product: CATSDAGTSEADTQYF.

The chain recombines TRBV28 with TRBJ2-7; 10 nucleotides align to TRBD2. Germline V gene sequence: CDR1 MDHEN, CDR2 SYDVKM. V was pared by 7 bases and J by 0 bases, with 3 bases of the junction left unmatched. CDR3 length: 14 amino acids. CDR3 coding DNA: TGTGCCAGCACCCCTAGCGGGAGCTCCTACGAGCAGTACTTC. This sequence encodes CASTPSGSSYEQYF.

This clonotype was seen a few times. The chain employs TRBV20-1 and TRBJ1-1; 7 nucleotides agree with TRBD1. The CDR3 sequence is 17 residues long. Trimming at V came to 0 bases and at J to 3 bases, leaving 13 bases not matched to a gene. The germline V gene has CDR1 DFQATT and CDR2 SNEGSKA (reference sequence). The chain's CDR3 is CSARDQLNRGEDTEAFF. CDR3 sequence (DNA): TGCAGTGCTAGAGATCAACTTAACAGGGGCGAGGACACTGAAGCTTTCTTT.

The chain recombines TRBV18 with TRBJ2-7; TRBD2 matches 7 bases. The V and J ends lost 3 bases and 2 bases, in that order; junction bases with no gene match: 10. CDR3 length equals 16 residues. CDR1 is KGHSH, CDR2 LQKENI, per germline. CDR3 residues: CASSPGAGPTPYEQYF. The CDR3, as DNA: TGTGCCAGCTCACCTGGAGCGGGACCTACCCCCTACGAGCAGTACTTC. Together with reference TRBV18 and TRBJ2-7, the CDR3 gives the full variable domain: NAGVMQNPRHLVRRRGQEARLRCSPMKGHSHVYWYRQLPEEGLKFMVYLQKENIIDESGMPKERFSAEFPKEGPSILRIQQVVRGDSAAYFCASSPGAGPTPYEQYFGPGTRLTVT.

The gene calls are TRBV2 and TRBJ1-2; 7 nucleotides match TRBD1. The germline gives CDR1 SNHLY, CDR2 FYNNEI. V shed 6 bases, J shed 3 bases, and the junction held 1 base outside the gene matches. The CDR3 consists of 12 residues. The CDR3 loop reads CASRGTDYGYTF. The DNA for the CDR3 is TGTGCCAGCAGAGGGACAGACTATGGCTACACCTTC. Full variable domain (missing parts from reference TRBV2 and TRBJ1-2): EPEVTQTPSHQVTQMGQEVILRCVPISNHLYFYWYRQILGQKVEFLVSFYNNEISEKSEIFDDQFSVERPDGSNFTLKIRSTKLEDSAMYFCASRGTDYGYTFGSGTRLTVV.